Below are 14 T cell receptor beta chains sequenced from a single sample in a study of neurological immune-mediated disorders. TCRdb reprocessed the 5' RACE reads with MiXCR, giving one entry per CDR3 protein. The sample shows around 16,000 distinct CDR3 sequences, 3.5% of them seen only once. The sample comprised CD8+ T cells from blood. The receptors here all came from a woman aged 40 to 49 in good health.

This clonotype was recorded many times. The chain recombines TRBV6-6 with TRBJ2-7; D unresolved. CDR1 and CDR2 (germline): MNHNY, SVGAGI (reference sequence). The CDR3 contains 14 residues. Deletions cut 6 bases from V and 3 bases from J, with 15 bases between. CDR3 sequence reads: CASSPSPQLYEQYF. CDR3 DNA: TGTGCCAGCAGCCCCTCCCCACAGCTCTACGAGCAGTACTTC.

This clonotype was seen at least ten times. This chain joins TRBV5-1 and TRBJ2-2; a possible D gene is TRBD2 (6 bases). The germline CDR1 and CDR2 sequences are SGHRS and YFSETQ. This CDR3 spans 16 amino acids. V lost 1 base to trimming and J lost 3 bases, with 13 bases between them. CDR3 DNA sequence: TGCGCCAGCAGCTTGTTCGGAGGCGGGGACACCGGGGAGCTGTTTTTT. Its protein product is CASSLFGGGDTGELFF.

This clonotype was observed many times. This chain connects TRBV4-2 to TRBJ2-5, with D hard to call. Trimming left V 1 base short and J 5 bases short, with 14 bases between. This CDR3 has 15 amino acids. CDR1 is LGHNA, CDR2 YNFKEQ, per germline. The CDR3 DNA is TGTGCCAGCAGCCAAGGGGGTGGACCAGCCGAGACCCAGTACTTC. This translates into CASSQGGGPAETQYF.

This clonotype is deemed large. The chain joins TRBV28 to TRBJ2-1; a weak D match, TRBD1 (6 bases). The CDR3 length is 14 residues. Germline CDR1 is MDHEN and CDR2 is SYDVKM. V dropped 6 bases and J dropped 0 bases, with 9 bases sitting between them. CDR3 loop: CASSRGGSYNEQFF. As DNA, the CDR3 is TGTGCCAGCAGCAGAGGGGGCTCCTACAATGAGCAGTTCTTC.

This clonotype has a count of ten or more. V gene TRBV5-1 combines with J gene TRBJ2-5; possibly TRBD1 for D (6 bases). CDR3 length: 14 residues. The germline CDR1 and CDR2 sequences are SGHRS and YFSETQ. V lost 1 base to trimming and J lost 4 bases, with 11 bases between them. The CDR3, as DNA: TGCGCCAGCAGCTTGAGGGGGACCGGAGAGACCCAGTACTTC. Translated, it gives CASSLRGTGETQYF. Full variable domain (rest looked up from reference TRBV5-1 and TRBJ2-5): KAGVTQTPRYLIKTRGQQVTLSCSPISGHRSVSWYQQTPGQGLQFLFEYFSETQRNKGNFPGRFSGRQFSNSRSEMNVSTLELGDSALYLCASSLRGTGETQYFGPGTRLLVL.

This clonotype was seen ten or more times. The chain links TRBV28 to TRBJ1-5, with a tentative D call TRBD1 (5 bases). Per germline, CDR1 MDHEN and CDR2 SYDVKM. Trimming cost V 7 bases and J 2 bases, with 12 bases left between them. CDR3 size: 14 residues. CDR3 sequence (DNA): TGTGCCAGCATGACTCAGGGAGGCAATCAGCCCCAGCATTTT. This gives the protein CASMTQGGNQPQHF.

The CDR3 DNA reads TGTGCCAGCAGCTTATTCCTGGGAGATCAGCCCCAGCATTTT. Translated, it gives CASSLFLGDQPQHF. The chain links TRBV7-6 to TRBJ1-5; D unresolved. Trimming pared 2 bases from V and 5 bases from J, leaving 10 bases between. In germline, CDR1 is SGHVS, CDR2 FNYEAQ. The CDR3 runs 14 residues.

This clonotype was observed many times. The rearrangement links TRBV10-1 to TRBJ2-2; D is possibly TRBD2 (5 bases). The CDR3 covers 12 residues. The ends were cut back, 4 bases at V and 7 bases at J, with 7 bases in the middle. Per germline, CDR1 WNHNN and CDR2 SYGVQD (reference sequence). The CDR3 region has the DNA TGCGCCAGCAGTGGAGGGATCGGGGAGCTGTTTTTT. Protein sequence: CASSGGIGELFF.

This clonotype was recorded many times. The chain's CDR3 is CASSQGQQNYEQYF. CDR3 DNA sequence: TGCGCCAGCAGCCAAGGGCAACAGAACTACGAGCAGTACTTC. The V gene is TRBV4-3, the J gene TRBJ2-7; no definite D call. There are 14 residues in the CDR3. Per germline, CDR1 LGHNA and CDR2 YSLEER. The ends were cut back, 1 base at V and 3 bases at J, with 10 bases in the middle.

This clonotype showed up many times. The V gene is TRBV5-1, the J gene TRBJ2-1, with 11 bases identical to TRBD2. V was clipped by 4 bases and J by 8 bases; unmatched bases: 11. The CDR3 is 16 residues long. Germline-derived CDR1 and CDR2 are SGHRS and YFSETQ. In DNA form, the CDR3 reads TGCGCCAGCAGCCTGTCCCCAAAGACTAGCGGGGATGAGCAGTTCTTC. Translation gives CASSLSPKTSGDEQFF.

At least ten counts were recorded for this clonotype. V usage is TRBV5-6 and J usage is TRBJ1-3; D remains unclear. Trimming shortened V by 0 bases and J by 4 bases, and 5 bases separated the two germline ends. The germline V gene encodes CDR1 SGHDT and CDR2 YYEEEE. The CDR3 runs 13 residues. CDR3 in DNA: TGTGCCAGCAGCTTGGCCCGGGGAAACACCATATATTTT. It specifies CASSLARGNTIYF. The entire variable domain, with the rest obtained from reference TRBV5-6 and TRBJ1-3, is as follows: DAGVTQSPTHLIKTRGQQVTLRCSPKSGHDTVSWYQQALGQGPQFIFQYYEEEERQRGNFPDRFSGHQFPNYSSELNVNALLLGDSALYLCASSLARGNTIYFGEGSWLTVV.

This clonotype was counted many times. The CDR3 is CASSPQEANTEAFF. The CDR3 bases are TGTGCCAGCAGCCCACAAGAGGCGAACACTGAAGCTTTCTTT. This chain connects TRBV7-6 to TRBJ1-1; no reliable D call. The V gene's germline CDR1 is SGHVS and CDR2 FNYEAQ. Trimming shortened V by 5 bases and J by 1 base, and 11 bases separated the two germline ends. The CDR3 has 14 residues.

This clonotype occurred many times. The chain recombines TRBV7-9 with TRBJ2-1; 11 positions match TRBD2. V gave up 4 bases and J gave up 6 bases; unmatched junction bases: 5. CDR1 and CDR2 (germline): SEHNR, FQNEAQ (reference sequence). This CDR3 has 15 residues. The CDR3 bases are TGTGCCAGCAGCTCCGGACTAGCGGGTGCCAATGAGCAGTTCTTC. This sequence encodes CASSSGLAGANEQFF.

The J gene is TRBJ2-7, the V gene TRBV7-6; D is undetermined. CDR3 length equals 12 residues. Germline lookup yields CDR1 SGHVS and CDR2 FNYEAQ. The V and J ends lost 3 bases and 3 bases respectively, with 6 bases between them. CDR3 loop: CASSLVGYEQYF. The CDR3 bases are TGTGCCAGCAGCTTGGTCGGCTACGAGCAGTACTTC. The full variable domain, completed using reference TRBV7-6 and TRBJ2-7, is GAGVSQSPRYKVTKRGQDVALRCDPISGHVSLYWYRQALGQGPEFLTYFNYEAQQDKSGLPNDRFSAERPEGSISTLTIQRTEQRDSAMYRCASSLVGYEQYFGPGTRLTVT.